This T cell receptor (beta chain) was profiled in a study of blood T cell repertoires in COVID-19. Generated by immunoSEQ multiplex PCR, the TCRdb table keeps only in-frame clones and is missing some. The profile covers fewer than 350,000 clones, with about nine tenths appearing a single time and approximately 4.7% taken by the ten largest. Donors in Cohort 3 who had recovered were those with two negative PCRs, healthcare professional clearance, or resolution of their symptoms. The germline V and J ends were trimmed by 6 bases and 4 bases, with 7 bases remaining between them. CDR3 length: 12 residues.

This chain connects TRBV12-3 or TRBV12-4 to TRBJ2-1; D gene unclear. Sequencing used PBMCs or T cells enriched from blood (not recorded which). The TCR sequence derives from a man aged 55 to 70 who had recovered from COVID-19. The chain's CDR3 is CASSMTYNEQFF. CDR3 nucleotides: TGTGCCAGCAGCATGACATACAATGAGCAGTTCTTC.